This TCR beta chain appears in the sequencing data of a study of regulatory T cells in long-lasting Graves disease. Note on this clonotype: Its cognate antigen is unknown. This may be a read error: a much more frequent sequence differs by one nucleotide.

This CDR3 has 15 residues. Germline V gene data show CDR1 as PRHDT and CDR2 as FYEKMQ (reference sequence). The time point was: newly diagnosed GD, antithyroid drugs for less than 3 months. Scientists built the TCR library using RNA that was extracted from PBMCs. Study observations and caveats: Thyroid tissue was not studied; only peripheral blood was.

Assembly of TCR beta libraries relied on iRepertoire HTBI primers together with Arm-PCR of CDR3 regions. A single record per CDR3 protein comes from TCRdb applying MiXCR to the multiplex PCR reads. The table shows hundreds of thousands of distinct CDR3 sequences, with about 15% occurring only once. A further study also used this sample, focusing on T cells in Graves' hyperthyroidism and ophthalmopathy. As reported in that work: Not enrolled were patients with uncontrolled infection, other autoimmune disease, pregnancy or lactation. HTBI primers were used for first-round RT-PCR of the TCR CDR3.

The rearrangement uses TRBV13 and TRBJ2-7, with 9 bases aligning to TRBD2. This clonotype was obtained from a man younger than 35 with Graves disease. This material consisted of peripheral blood mononuclear cells (PBMCs), taken at new diagnosis, from a patient treated with antithyroid drugs. The CDR3 sequence is CASSLADSGSHERYF. The CDR3 DNA follows: TGTGCCAGCAGCTTAGCGGATAGCGGGAGTCACGAGCGGTACTTC.